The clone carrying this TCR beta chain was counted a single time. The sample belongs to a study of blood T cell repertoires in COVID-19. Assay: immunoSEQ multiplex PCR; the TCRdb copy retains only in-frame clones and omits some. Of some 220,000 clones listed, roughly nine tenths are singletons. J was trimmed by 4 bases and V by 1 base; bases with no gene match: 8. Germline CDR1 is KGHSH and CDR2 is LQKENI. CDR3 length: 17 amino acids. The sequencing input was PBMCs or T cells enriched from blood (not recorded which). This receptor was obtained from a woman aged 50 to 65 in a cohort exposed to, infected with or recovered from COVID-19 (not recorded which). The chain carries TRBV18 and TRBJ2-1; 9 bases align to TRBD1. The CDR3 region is CASSPLQGADLYNEQFF. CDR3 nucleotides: TGTGCCAGCTCACCACTACAGGGGGCCGACTTATACAATGAGCAGTTCTTC.